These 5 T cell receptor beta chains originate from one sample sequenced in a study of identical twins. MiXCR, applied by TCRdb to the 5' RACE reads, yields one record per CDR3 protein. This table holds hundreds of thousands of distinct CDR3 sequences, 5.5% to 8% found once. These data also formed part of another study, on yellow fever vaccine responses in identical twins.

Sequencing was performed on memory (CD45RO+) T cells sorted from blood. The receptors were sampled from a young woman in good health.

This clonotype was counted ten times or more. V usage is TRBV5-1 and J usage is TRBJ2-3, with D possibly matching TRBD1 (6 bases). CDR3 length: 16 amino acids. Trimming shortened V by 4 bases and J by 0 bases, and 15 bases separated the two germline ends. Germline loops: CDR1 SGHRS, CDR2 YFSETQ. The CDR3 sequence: CASSRPEDSSTDTQYF. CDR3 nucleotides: TGCGCCAGCAGCCGCCCCGAGGACAGTAGCACAGATACGCAGTATTTT. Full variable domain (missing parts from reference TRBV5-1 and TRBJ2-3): KAGVTQTPRYLIKTRGQQVTLSCSPISGHRSVSWYQQTPGQGLQFLFEYFSETQRNKGNFPGRFSGRQFSNSRSEMNVSTLELGDSALYLCASSRPEDSSTDTQYFGPGTRLTVL.

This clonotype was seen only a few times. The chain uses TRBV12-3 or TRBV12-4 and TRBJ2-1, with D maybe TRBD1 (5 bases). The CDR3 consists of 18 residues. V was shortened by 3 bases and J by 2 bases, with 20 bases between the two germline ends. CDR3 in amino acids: CASSLAVYRLYTYNEQFF. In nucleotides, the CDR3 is TGTGCCAGCAGTTTGGCGGTCTACAGGCTATATACCTACAATGAGCAGTTCTTC.

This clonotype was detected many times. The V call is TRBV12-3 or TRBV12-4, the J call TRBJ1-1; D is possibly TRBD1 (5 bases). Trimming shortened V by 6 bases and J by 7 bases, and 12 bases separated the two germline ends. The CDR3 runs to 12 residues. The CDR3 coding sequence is TGTGCCAGCAGGGGGCTTAGCGGTGAAGCTTTCTTT. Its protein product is CASRGLSGEAFF.

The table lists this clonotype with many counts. The CDR3 region has the DNA TGTGCCAGCAGCGGACCGGGACAGTCTAATTCACCCCTCCACTTT. Its translation: CASSGPGQSNSPLHF. V usage is TRBV7-8 and J usage is TRBJ1-6; TRBD1 agrees at 7 bases. V lost 5 bases and J lost 6; bases outside the gene matches: 7. Germline V gene lookup returns CDR1 SGHVS and CDR2 FQNEAQ. This CDR3 region has 15 residues.

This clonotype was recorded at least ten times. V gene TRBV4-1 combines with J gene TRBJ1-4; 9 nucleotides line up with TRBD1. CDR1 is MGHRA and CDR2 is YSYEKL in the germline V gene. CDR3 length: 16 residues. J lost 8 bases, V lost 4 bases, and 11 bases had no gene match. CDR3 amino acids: CASSPSGWDRAEKLFF. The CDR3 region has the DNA TGCGCCAGCAGCCCCTCGGGCTGGGACAGGGCAGAAAAACTGTTTTTT.